A selection of T cell receptor beta chains follows, all from one sample in a study of blood T cell repertoires in COVID-19. Repertoires were generated with immunoSEQ multiplex PCR, while TCRdb's copy carries only in-frame clones and drops some. The sample includes roughly 150,000 clones, around four fifths of them seen just once. Sequencing was carried out using peripheral blood. These receptors originate from a woman aged 80 or over with acute or convalescent COVID-19. Both conserved end residues are part of each CDR3. Fields, in order: CDR3 protein, CDR3 DNA, J gene, V gene, D gene, clone size. D genes are given only for firm matches. Some rows have no size entry. The others give once, few or many, or a class for an expanded clone.

CASSRGTGTPGELFF TGTGCCAGCAGCCGCGGGACAGGGACGCCCGGGGAGCTGTTTTTT TRBJ2-2 TRBV7-9 TRBD1 -
CASSAGQGSEQYF TGCGCCAGCAGCGCGGGACAGGGGAGTGAGCAGTACTTC TRBJ2-7 TRBV5-1 TRBD1 -
CASRTTGEYGYTF TGTGCCAGCAGAACTACAGGGGAATATGGCTACACCTTC TRBJ1-2 TRBV28 TRBD1 -
CASSEGTGGSPLHF TGTGCCAGCAGTGAGGGGACAGGCGGTTCACCCCTCCACTTT TRBJ1-6 TRBV2 TRBD1 -
CASSPSGGVRHQPQHF TGTGCCAGTAGTCCCTCGGGAGGGGTGAGGCATCAGCCCCAGCATTTT TRBJ1-5 TRBV19 - -
CASSPLDRGGYGYTF TGTGCCAGCTCACCATTGGACAGGGGCGGCTATGGCTACACCTTC TRBJ1-2 TRBV18 TRBD1 once
CASSYNPSGEAGYTF TGCGCCAGCAGCTATAATCCGTCGGGGGAAGCTGGCTACACCTTC TRBJ1-2 TRBV5-1 - once
CASSPGAQTYEQYF TGTGCCAGCTCACCGGGGGCTCAGACCTACGAGCAGTACTTC TRBJ2-7 TRBV18 - once
CASSPGGGAPNIQYF TGTGCCAGCAGCCCAGGCGGGGGGGCGCCGAACATTCAGTACTTC TRBJ2-4 TRBV11-3 TRBD2 -
CASAIRSTGELFF TGTGCCAGCGCGATTAGGAGCACCGGGGAGCTGTTTTTT TRBJ2-2 TRBV7-9 - -
CASSVEFSSGTEAFF TGTGCCAGCAGCGTAGAGTTTTCCTCGGGGACTGAAGCTTTCTTT TRBJ1-1 TRBV9 - -
CASSQQGMRGYTF TGTGCCAGCAGCCAACAGGGAATGCGCGGCTACACCTTC TRBJ1-2 TRBV7-9 - once
CASSFHGGFGQPQHF TGTGCCAGCAGTTTTCACGGAGGGTTTGGGCAGCCCCAGCATTTT TRBJ1-5 TRBV28 - -
CASSPSHRTHNEQFF TGTGCCAGCAGCCCCAGTCATCGGACACACAATGAGCAGTTCTTC TRBJ2-1 TRBV7-2 - few
CASSVAPSGGAESNEQFF TGTGCCAGCAGCGTAGCACCTAGCGGGGGGGCAGAGTCGAATGAGCAGTTCTTC TRBJ2-1 TRBV9 TRBD2 -
CSASTGAYNSPLHF TGCAGTGCTAGTACAGGGGCCTATAATTCACCCCTCCACTTT TRBJ1-6 TRBV20-1 TRBD1 -
CASSILPGQSYNEQFF TGTGCCAGTAGTATCCTACCCGGACAGAGCTACAATGAGCAGTTCTTC TRBJ2-1 TRBV19 - -
CASSGSGGTTGELFF TGCGCCAGCAGCGGTAGCGGGGGGACCACCGGGGAGCTGTTTTTT TRBJ2-2 TRBV5-1 TRBD2 -
CASSPRALEGTGELFF TGTGCCAGCTCACCCCGGGCCCTGGAGGGGACCGGGGAGCTGTTTTTT TRBJ2-2 TRBV18 - -
CASSAQGARELFF TGCGCCAGCAGTGCGCAGGGGGCAAGGGAACTGTTTTTT TRBJ1-4 TRBV10-2 TRBD1 -
CASRGLAGGGYNEQFF TGTGCCAGTAGGGGACTAGCGGGGGGTGGCTACAATGAGCAGTTCTTC TRBJ2-1 TRBV19 TRBD2 few
CASSPEVDQNREKLFF TGTGCCAGCTCACCAGAGGTCGATCAAAACCGAGAAAAACTGTTTTTT TRBJ1-4 TRBV18 - once
CASSQAGAGGNEQFF TGTGCCAGCAGCCAAGCTGGGGCGGGAGGGAATGAGCAGTTCTTC TRBJ2-1 TRBV3-1/TRBV3-2 TRBD2 -
CASSLGGPDEQFF TGTGCCAGCAGTCTCGGGGGGCCTGATGAGCAGTTCTTC TRBJ2-1 TRBV6-5 - -
CASSQDRGKALSGANVLTF TGTGCCAGCAGCCAGGACAGGGGCAAAGCTCTCTCTGGGGCCAACGTCCTGACTTTC TRBJ2-6 TRBV14 TRBD1 -